Listed below are T cell receptor beta chains from one sample, sequenced in a study of cytomegalovirus exposure and HLA in healthy donors. Profiling relied on immunoSEQ multiplex PCR, and the TCRdb table lists in-frame clones only, not all of them. The sample lists 170,000 or so clones, roughly three quarters seen once, with 2.5% to 3.5% in the top ten. The sequencing input was PBMCs. Receptors were obtained from a woman in her 50s in good health and CMV-seropositive. The CDR3 runs from the conserved cysteine through the conserved F or W. Each record gives: J gene, V gene, D gene, clone size, CDR3 protein, CDR3 DNA. A D gene is named only where the DNA matches it firmly. Size is omitted from some rows. Given values are once, few, many or a class for expanded clones.

TRBJ2-2 TRBV27 TRBD1 once CASSVGQGGTGELFF TGTGCCAGCAGTGTAGGACAGGGGGGTACCGGGGAGCTGTTTTTT
TRBJ2-1 TRBV5-1 TRBD2 NA CASSLVLAGGSSYNEQFF TGCGCCAGCAGCTTGGTCCTAGCGGGGGGAAGCTCCTACAATGAGCAGTTCTTC
TRBJ1-6 TRBV10-1 NA NA CASKSTRNSPLHF TGCGCCAGCAAGAGTACGCGGAATTCACCCCTCCACTTT
TRBJ1-3 TRBV2 TRBD1 NA CASRDSRSPWNTIYF TGTGCCAGTAGGGACAGCCGAAGTCCTTGGAACACCATATATTTT
TRBJ2-3 TRBV10-1 TRBD2 NA CASSEGTSGYTQYF TGCGCCAGCAGTGAGGGGACTAGCGGATATACGCAGTATTTT
TRBJ1-1 TRBV7-2 NA NA CASRRGRGFTEAFF TGTGCCAGCAGACGCGGCAGGGGCTTCACTGAAGCTTTCTTT
TRBJ2-3 TRBV5-5 TRBD2 NA CASSLGAGGDTQYF TGTGCCAGCAGCTTGGGAGCGGGAGGCGATACGCAGTATTTT
TRBJ1-1 TRBV9 TRBD1 NA CASSVGQATEAFF TGTGCCAGCAGCGTTGGACAGGCCACTGAAGCTTTCTTT
TRBJ2-5 TRBV6-1 TRBD1 NA CASSAQTGVQETQYF TGTGCCAGCAGTGCTCAAACAGGGGTCCAAGAGACCCAGTACTTC
TRBJ2-3 TRBV5-4 TRBD2 NA CASSFGLAGTDTQYF TGTGCCAGCAGTTTTGGACTAGCGGGGACAGATACGCAGTATTTT
TRBJ2-1 TRBV6-5 NA NA CASSYEAASYNEQFF TGTGCCAGCAGTTACGAAGCGGCCTCCTACAATGAGCAGTTCTTC
TRBJ1-1 TRBV10-1 TRBD1 once CASSESPGGTEAFF TGCGCCAGCAGTGAGTCCCCAGGGGGGACTGAAGCTTTCTTT
TRBJ1-1 TRBV19 NA NA CASSRSSGYGTEAFF TGTGCCAGTAGTAGGTCGTCAGGGTACGGCACTGAAGCTTTCTTT
TRBJ2-1 TRBV5-4 TRBD2 NA CASSPTSGRVGNEQFF TGTGCCAGCAGCCCCACTAGCGGGAGGGTCGGGAATGAGCAGTTCTTC
TRBJ2-7 TRBV25-1 NA NA CASSLTIGHIYEQYF TGTGCCAGCAGTCTAACCATTGGGCACATCTACGAGCAGTACTTC
TRBJ1-1 TRBV25-1 NA NA CASSRGGMNTEAFF TGTGCCAGCAGTAGGGGTGGCATGAACACTGAAGCTTTCTTT
TRBJ2-5 TRBV28 NA NA CASSTATSGGETQYF TGTGCCAGCAGTACTGCGACCTCAGGGGGGGAGACCCAGTACTTC
TRBJ1-4 TRBV19 TRBD1 NA CASSTHRGGEKLFF TGTGCCAGTAGTACTCACAGGGGGGGTGAAAAACTGTTTTTT
TRBJ1-4 TRBV5-1 NA NA CASRGGAGNEKLFF TGCGCCAGCAGAGGGGGGGCTGGCAATGAAAAACTGTTTTTT
TRBJ1-1 TRBV4-3 TRBD1 NA CASSQEQRQGAQMAEAFF TGCGCCAGCAGCCAAGAGCAAAGGCAGGGGGCTCAGATGGCTGAAGCTTTCTTT
TRBJ1-1 TRBV11-2 NA NA CASSPTGRDTEAFF TGTGCCAGCAGTCCTACAGGGCGGGACACTGAAGCTTTCTTT
TRBJ1-3 TRBV5-4 TRBD1 few CASSLDRGPGNTIYF TGTGCCAGCAGCCTGGACAGGGGCCCCGGAAACACCATATATTTT
TRBJ1-1 TRBV11-2 TRBD1 NA CASSSDRETEAFF TGTGCCAGCAGCTCGGACAGGGAGACTGAAGCTTTCTTT
TRBJ2-7 TRBV7-8 TRBD2 few CASSWGLAGSYEQYF TGTGCCAGCAGCTGGGGGCTAGCGGGCTCCTACGAGCAGTACTTC
TRBJ2-7 TRBV25-1 NA NA CASSPGGSEQYF TGTGCCAGCAGCCCAGGGGGGTCGGAGCAGTACTTC
TRBJ1-6 TRBV5-1 NA once CASSPRGGTDNSPLHF TGCGCCAGCAGCCCTCGCGGGGGAACGGATAATTCACCCCTCCACTTT
TRBJ2-7 TRBV11-3 TRBD2 NA CASSWLAGAVEQYF TGTGCCAGCAGCTGGCTAGCGGGGGCGGTCGAGCAGTACTTC
TRBJ1-3 TRBV2 TRBD1 NA CASSLDRSSGNTIYF TGTGCCAGCAGCCTGGACAGGTCCTCTGGAAACACCATATATTTT
TRBJ2-5 TRBV5-4 NA NA CASSLGGSQETQYF TGTGCCAGCAGCTTGGGCGGGTCCCAAGAGACCCAGTACTTC
TRBJ2-7 TRBV5-4 TRBD1 NA CASSSGQGNVYEQYF TGTGCCAGCAGCTCCGGACAGGGGAACGTCTACGAGCAGTACTTC
TRBJ1-5 TRBV11-2 NA NA CASSRSRNQPQHF TGTGCCAGCTCCCGGTCCAGGAATCAGCCCCAGCATTTT
TRBJ2-1 TRBV5-1 TRBD2 NA CASRRERGSSSYNEQFF TGCGCCAGCAGGCGAGAGCGGGGGTCAAGCTCCTACAATGAGCAGTTCTTC
TRBJ2-1 TRBV27 TRBD2 NA CASSLWASGPYSYNEQFF TGTGCCAGCAGTTTATGGGCTAGCGGGCCCTACTCCTACAATGAGCAGTTCTTC
TRBJ2-7 TRBV7-2 TRBD2 NA CASSPSSGIGEQYF TGTGCCAGCAGCCCTTCTAGCGGGATTGGCGAGCAGTACTTC
TRBJ2-2 TRBV30 TRBD2 once CAWSSRWLAGRTGELFF TGTGCCTGGAGTAGCCGGTGGCTAGCGGGGCGTACCGGGGAGCTGTTTTTT
TRBJ1-1 TRBV5-4 NA once CASSLAPGRGDTEAFF TGTGCCAGCAGCTTGGCCCCCGGGAGGGGCGACACTGAAGCTTTCTTT
TRBJ1-2 TRBV7-2 NA NA CASSLVQAYGYTF TGTGCCAGCAGCTTAGTCCAGGCCTATGGCTACACCTTC
TRBJ1-1 TRBV11-3 NA few CASRLLKRGLAFF TGTGCCAGCAGGTTGCTTAAACGGGGGTTAGCTTTCTTT
TRBJ1-2 TRBV9 TRBD1 NA CASSVAGTGDGYTF TGTGCCAGCAGCGTAGCCGGGACAGGGGATGGCTACACCTTC
TRBJ2-5 TRBV2 TRBD2 NA CASSETSGGYQETQYF TGTGCCAGCAGCGAGACTAGCGGGGGGTACCAAGAGACCCAGTACTTC
TRBJ2-1 TRBV7-6 TRBD2 few CASSRGGGSYNEQFF TGTGCCAGCAGCCGCGGGGGGGGGTCCTACAATGAGCAGTTCTTC
TRBJ2-7 TRBV6-5 NA NA CASSYRQSPSSYEQYF TGTGCCAGCAGTTACCGACAGAGCCCGAGCTCCTACGAGCAGTACTTC
TRBJ1-2 TRBV6-6 NA NA CASTQRGAGESGGYTF TGTGCCAGCACCCAGAGAGGGGCGGGGGAATCGGGTGGCTACACCTTC